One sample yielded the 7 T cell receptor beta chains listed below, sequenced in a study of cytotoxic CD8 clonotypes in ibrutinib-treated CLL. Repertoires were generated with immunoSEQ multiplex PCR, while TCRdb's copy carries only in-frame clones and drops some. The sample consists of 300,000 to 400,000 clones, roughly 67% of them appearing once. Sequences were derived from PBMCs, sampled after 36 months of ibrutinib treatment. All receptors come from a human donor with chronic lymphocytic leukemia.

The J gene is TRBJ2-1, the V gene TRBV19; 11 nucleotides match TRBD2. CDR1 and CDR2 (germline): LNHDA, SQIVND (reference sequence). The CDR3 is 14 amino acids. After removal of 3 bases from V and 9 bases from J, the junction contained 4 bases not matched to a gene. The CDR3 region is CASSIGLAGGEQFF. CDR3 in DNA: TGTGCCAGTAGTATCGGCCTAGCGGGAGGTGAGCAGTTCTTC. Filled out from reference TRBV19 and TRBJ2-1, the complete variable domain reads DGGITQSPKYLFRKEGQNVTLSCEQNLNHDAMYWYRQDPGQGLRLIYYSQIVNDFQKGDIAEGYSVSREKKESFPLTVTSAQKNPTAFYLCASSIGLAGGEQFFGPGTRLTVL.

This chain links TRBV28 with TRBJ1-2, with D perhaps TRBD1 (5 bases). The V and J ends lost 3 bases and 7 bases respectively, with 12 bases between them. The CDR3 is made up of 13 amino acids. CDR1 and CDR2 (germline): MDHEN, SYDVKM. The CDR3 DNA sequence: TGTGCCAGCAGTTTTGGTGGGGCGGGTGGCTACACCTTC. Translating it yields CASSFGGAGGYTF.

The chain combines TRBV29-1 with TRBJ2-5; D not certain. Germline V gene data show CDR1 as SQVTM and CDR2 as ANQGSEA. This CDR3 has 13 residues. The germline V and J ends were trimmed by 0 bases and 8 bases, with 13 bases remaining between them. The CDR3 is CSVEDRGFLTQYF. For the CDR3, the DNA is TGCAGCGTTGAAGATCGAGGTTTTCTCACCCAGTACTTC. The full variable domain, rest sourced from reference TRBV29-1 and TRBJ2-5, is SAVISQKPSRDICQRGTSLTIQCQVDSQVTMMFWYRQQPGQSLTLIATANQGSEATYESGFVIDKFPISRPNLTFSTLTVSNMSPEDSSIYLCSVEDRGFLTQYFGPGTRLLVL.

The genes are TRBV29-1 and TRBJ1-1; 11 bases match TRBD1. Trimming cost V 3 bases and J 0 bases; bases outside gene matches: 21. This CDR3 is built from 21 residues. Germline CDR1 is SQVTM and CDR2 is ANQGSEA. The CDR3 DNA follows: TGCAGCGTTGACTACATACACCCATTATGGGACAGGGGGAGGGTGAACACTGAAGCTTTCTTT. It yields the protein CSVDYIHPLWDRGRVNTEAFF. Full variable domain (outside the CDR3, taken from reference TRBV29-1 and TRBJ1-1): SAVISQKPSRDICQRGTSLTIQCQVDSQVTMMFWYRQQPGQSLTLIATANQGSEATYESGFVIDKFPISRPNLTFSTLTVSNMSPEDSSIYLCSVDYIHPLWDRGRVNTEAFFGQGTRLTVV.

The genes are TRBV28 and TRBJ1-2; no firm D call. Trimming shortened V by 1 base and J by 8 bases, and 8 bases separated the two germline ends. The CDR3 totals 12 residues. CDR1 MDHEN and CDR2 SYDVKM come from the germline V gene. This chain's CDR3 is CASSLLGFGYTF. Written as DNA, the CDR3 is TGTGCCAGCAGTTTATTGGGGTTCGGCTACACCTTC.

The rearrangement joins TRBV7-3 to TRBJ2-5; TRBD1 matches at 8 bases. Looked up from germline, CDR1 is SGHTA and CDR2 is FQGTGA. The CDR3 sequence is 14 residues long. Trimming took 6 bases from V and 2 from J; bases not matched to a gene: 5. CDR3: CASSGRGPQETQYF. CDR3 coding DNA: TGTGCCAGCAGTGGCAGGGGGCCGCAAGAGACCCAGTACTTC.

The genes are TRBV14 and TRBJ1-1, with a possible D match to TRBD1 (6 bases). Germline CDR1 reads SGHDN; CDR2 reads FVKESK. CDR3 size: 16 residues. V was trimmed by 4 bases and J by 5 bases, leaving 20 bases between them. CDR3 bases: TGTGCCAGCAGCCGAAAAGACAGGCCCTCACTAACTGAAGCTTTCTTT. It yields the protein CASSRKDRPSLTEAFF.